This T cell receptor beta chain is from a study of cytomegalovirus exposure and HLA in healthy donors. Study-wide context: An early release of data contained about 85 million unique TCRs, which came from HLA-typed donors.

Study conclusions and caveats: Across donors, sequencing depth was assumed by presence/absence analyses to be roughly uniform. In all likelihood, a cluster of highly shared sequence variants was a sequencing artifact.

Germline V lookup: CDR1 MDHEN, CDR2 SYDVKM. The CDR3 totals 12 residues. Trimming took off 2 bases at V and 2 bases at J, with 4 bases between the two ends. The PCR used 60 Vbeta and 13 Jbeta primers. The assay was immunoSEQ multiplex PCR, and TCRdb's table has in-frame clones only and misses some. The sample holds about 160,000 clones, 75% to 80% seen once. A remark on this clone: Its antigen is not identified.

The TCR was taken from a woman between 50 and 59 years old in good health and CMV-seropositive. The specimen was PBMCs. The chain has TRBV28 and TRBJ2-7; D uncertain. The CDR3 reads CASSLLPYEQYF. The CDR3 DNA reads as TGTGCCAGCAGTTTACTACCCTACGAGCAGTACTTC. The variable domain in full, completed from reference TRBV28 and TRBJ2-7, reads DVKVTQSSRYLVKRTGEKVFLECVQDMDHENMFWYRQDPGLGLRLIYFSYDVKMKEKGDIPEGYSVSREKKERFSLILESASTNQTSMYLCASSLLPYEQYFGPGTRLTVT.